This T cell receptor (beta chain) stems from a study of response to subunit inactivated influenza vaccine. This clonotype was found a few times. Its antigen remains unknown. TCRdb itself ran the RT-PCR reads through MiXCR, one entry per CDR3 protein. Here the sample spans hundreds of thousands of distinct CDR3 sequences, about 8% being singletons. Study-level findings and limits: Authors suggested each seasonal influenza vaccination recruits few new T cells.

Germline V gene lookup returns CDR1 LGHDT and CDR2 YNNKEL (reference sequence). With 1 base removed from V and 3 bases from J, the gap between germline ends came to 9 bases. The length of the CDR3 is 14 residues. This chain uses TRBV3-1 with TRBJ1-2; D unclear. This clonotype was obtained from a man between 50 and 75 years old who received an inactivated influenza vaccine. The source material was PBMCs from blood, sampled around 25 months after vaccination. The CDR3 sequence is CASSQGVPDYGYTF. CDR3 DNA sequence: TGTGCCAGCAGCCAAGGCGTACCGGACTATGGCTACACCTTC. The complete variable domain, with remaining parts taken from reference TRBV3-1 and TRBJ1-2, reads DTAVSQTPKYLVTQMGNDKSIKCEQNLGHDTMYWYKQDSKKFLKIMFSYNNKELIINETVPNRFSPKSPDKAHLNLHINSLELGDSAVYFCASSQGVPDYGYTFGSGTRLTVV.